This T cell receptor (beta chain) was observed in a study of technical replicates of blood from a handful of donors. Clones were sequenced by immunoSEQ multiplex PCR, and TCRdb holds only the in-frame ones, with some missing. Of some 70,000 clones detected, 92% appear once; the ten largest clones hold over 0.35%. The CDR3 sequence is 13 residues long. Germline trimming cut 4 bases from V and 10 bases from J; bases unmatched to any gene: 6. The germline V gene has CDR1 GTSNPN and CDR2 SVGIG (reference sequence). The chain has TRBV30 and TRBJ2-1; 11 nucleotides agree with TRBD2. The sequencing sample was made of T cells isolated from PBMCs. This clonotype originated in a human donor in good health. The CDR3 spells CAWNSGRAREQFF. Written as DNA, the CDR3 is TGTGCCTGGAATAGCGGGAGGGCCCGGGAGCAGTTCTTC.